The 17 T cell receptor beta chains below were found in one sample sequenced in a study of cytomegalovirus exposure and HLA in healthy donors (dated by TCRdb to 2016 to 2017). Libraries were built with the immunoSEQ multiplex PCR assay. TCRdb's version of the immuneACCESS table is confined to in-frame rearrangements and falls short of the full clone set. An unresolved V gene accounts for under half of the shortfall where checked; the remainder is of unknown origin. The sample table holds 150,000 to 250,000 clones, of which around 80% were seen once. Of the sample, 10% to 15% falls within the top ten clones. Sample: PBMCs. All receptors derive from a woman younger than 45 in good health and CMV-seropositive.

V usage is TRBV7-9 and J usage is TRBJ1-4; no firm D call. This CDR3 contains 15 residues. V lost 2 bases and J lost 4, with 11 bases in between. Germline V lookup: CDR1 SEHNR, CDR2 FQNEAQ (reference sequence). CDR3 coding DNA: TGTGCCAGCAGCTTATTCTCCGTAGATAATGAAAAACTGTTTTTT. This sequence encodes CASSLFSVDNEKLFF.

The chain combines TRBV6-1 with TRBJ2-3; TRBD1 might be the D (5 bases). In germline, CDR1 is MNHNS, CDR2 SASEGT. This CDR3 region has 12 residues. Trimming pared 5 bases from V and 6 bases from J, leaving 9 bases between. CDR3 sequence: CASSQGTDTQYF. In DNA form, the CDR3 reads TGTGCCAGCAGTCAGGGAACGGATACGCAGTATTTT.

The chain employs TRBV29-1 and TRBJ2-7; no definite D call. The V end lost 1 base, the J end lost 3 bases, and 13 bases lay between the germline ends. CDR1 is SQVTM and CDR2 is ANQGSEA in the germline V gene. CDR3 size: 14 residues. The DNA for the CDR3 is TGCAGCGTTGAAGGGGCAGTTAACCACTACGAGCAGTACTTC. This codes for CSVEGAVNHYEQYF.

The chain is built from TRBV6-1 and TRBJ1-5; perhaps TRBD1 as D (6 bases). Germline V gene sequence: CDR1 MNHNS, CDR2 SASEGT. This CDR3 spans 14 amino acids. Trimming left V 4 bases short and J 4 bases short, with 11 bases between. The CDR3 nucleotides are TGTGCCAGCAGTGGGGAGGGGGGAAATCAGCCCCAGCATTTT. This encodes CASSGEGGNQPQHF.

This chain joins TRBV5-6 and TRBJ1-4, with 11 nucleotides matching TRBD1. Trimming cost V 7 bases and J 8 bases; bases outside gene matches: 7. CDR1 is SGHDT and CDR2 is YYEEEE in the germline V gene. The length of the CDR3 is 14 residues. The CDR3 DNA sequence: TGTGCCAGCTCGGACAGGGGGCTTAACGAAAAACTGTTTTTT. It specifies CASSDRGLNEKLFF.

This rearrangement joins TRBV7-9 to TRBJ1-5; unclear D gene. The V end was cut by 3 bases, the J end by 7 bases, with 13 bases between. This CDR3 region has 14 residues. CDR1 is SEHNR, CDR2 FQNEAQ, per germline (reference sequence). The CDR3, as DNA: TGTGCCAGCAGCTTGGGGTCGGGGTCGCAGCCCCAGCATTTT. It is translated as CASSLGSGSQPQHF.

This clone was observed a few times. CDR3 loop: CASSLATSGSLLRGNEQFF. Here the CDR3 DNA reads TGTGCCAGCAGCTTAGCGACTAGCGGGAGCCTCCTTCGGGGTAATGAGCAGTTCTTC. This chain connects TRBV11-1 to TRBJ2-1; 12 bases line up with TRBD2. Per the germline V gene, CDR1 is SGHAT and CDR2 is FQDESV (reference sequence). This CDR3 is built from 19 residues. V shed 0 bases, J shed 7 bases, and the junction held 13 bases outside the gene matches.

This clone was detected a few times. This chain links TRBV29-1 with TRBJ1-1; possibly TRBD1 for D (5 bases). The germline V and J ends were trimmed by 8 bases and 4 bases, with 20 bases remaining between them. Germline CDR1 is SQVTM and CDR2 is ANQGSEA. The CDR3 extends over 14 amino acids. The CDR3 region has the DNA TGCAGCATAAGTCTTAGTCAGGGAGGCACTGAAGCTTTCTTT. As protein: CSISLSQGGTEAFF.

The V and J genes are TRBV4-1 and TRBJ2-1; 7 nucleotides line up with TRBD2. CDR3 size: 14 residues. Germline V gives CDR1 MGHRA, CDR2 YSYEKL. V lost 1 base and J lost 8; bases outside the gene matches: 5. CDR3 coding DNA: TGCGCCAGCAGCCAAGGAACTGGGGGGGATGAGCAGTTCTTC. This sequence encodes CASSQGTGGDEQFF.

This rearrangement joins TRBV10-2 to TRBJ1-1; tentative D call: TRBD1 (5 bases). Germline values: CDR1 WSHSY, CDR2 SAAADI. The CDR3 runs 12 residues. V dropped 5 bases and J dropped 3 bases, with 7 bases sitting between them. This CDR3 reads CASSTGDTEAFF. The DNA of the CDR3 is TGCGCCAGCAGTACGGGGGACACTGAAGCTTTCTTT.

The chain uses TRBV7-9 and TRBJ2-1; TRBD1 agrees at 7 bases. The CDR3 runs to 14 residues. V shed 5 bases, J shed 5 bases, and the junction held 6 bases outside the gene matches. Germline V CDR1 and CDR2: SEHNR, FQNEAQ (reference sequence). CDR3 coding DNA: TGTGCCAGCAGCCCGGGACAGCGTAACAATGAGCAGTTCTTC. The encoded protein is CASSPGQRNNEQFF.

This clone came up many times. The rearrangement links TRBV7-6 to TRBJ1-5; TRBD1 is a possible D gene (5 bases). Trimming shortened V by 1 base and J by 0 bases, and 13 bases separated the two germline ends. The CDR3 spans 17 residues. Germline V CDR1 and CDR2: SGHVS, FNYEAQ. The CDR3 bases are TGTGCCAGCAGCTTAGAGGGGTCGACATATAGCAATCAGCCCCAGCATTTT. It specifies CASSLEGSTYSNQPQHF.

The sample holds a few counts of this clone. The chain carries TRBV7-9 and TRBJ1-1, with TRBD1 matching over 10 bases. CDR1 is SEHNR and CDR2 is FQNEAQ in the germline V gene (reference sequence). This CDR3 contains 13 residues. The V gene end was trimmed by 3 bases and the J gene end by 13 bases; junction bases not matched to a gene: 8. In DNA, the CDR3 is TGTGCCAGCAGCTTGGGACAGGGGAATCTGGTTTTCTTT. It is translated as CASSLGQGNLVFF.

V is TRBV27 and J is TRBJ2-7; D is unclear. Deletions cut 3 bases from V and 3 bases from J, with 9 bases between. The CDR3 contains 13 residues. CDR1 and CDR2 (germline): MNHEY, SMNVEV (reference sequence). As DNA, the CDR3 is TGTGCCAGCAGTTTGAGTCCGAACTACGAGCAGTACTTC. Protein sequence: CASSLSPNYEQYF.

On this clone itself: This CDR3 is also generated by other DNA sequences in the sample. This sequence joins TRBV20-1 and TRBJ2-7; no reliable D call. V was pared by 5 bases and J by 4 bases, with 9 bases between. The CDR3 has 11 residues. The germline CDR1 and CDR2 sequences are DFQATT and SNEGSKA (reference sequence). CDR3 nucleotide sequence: TGCAGTGCTCCGCGCAATTACGAGCAGTACTTC. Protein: CSAPRNYEQYF.

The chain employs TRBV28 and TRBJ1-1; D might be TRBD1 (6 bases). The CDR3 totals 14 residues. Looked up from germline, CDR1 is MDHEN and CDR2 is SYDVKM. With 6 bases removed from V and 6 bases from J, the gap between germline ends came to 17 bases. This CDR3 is CASSRPPRTAEAFF. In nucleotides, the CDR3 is TGTGCCAGCAGCCGACCTCCAAGGACAGCTGAAGCTTTCTTT.

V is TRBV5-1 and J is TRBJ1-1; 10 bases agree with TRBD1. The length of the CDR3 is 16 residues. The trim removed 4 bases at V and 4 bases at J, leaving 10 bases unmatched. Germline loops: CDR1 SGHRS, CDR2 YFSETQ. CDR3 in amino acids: CASSPADRGTATEAFF. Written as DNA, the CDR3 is TGCGCCAGCAGCCCGGCGGACAGGGGGACGGCCACTGAAGCTTTCTTT.